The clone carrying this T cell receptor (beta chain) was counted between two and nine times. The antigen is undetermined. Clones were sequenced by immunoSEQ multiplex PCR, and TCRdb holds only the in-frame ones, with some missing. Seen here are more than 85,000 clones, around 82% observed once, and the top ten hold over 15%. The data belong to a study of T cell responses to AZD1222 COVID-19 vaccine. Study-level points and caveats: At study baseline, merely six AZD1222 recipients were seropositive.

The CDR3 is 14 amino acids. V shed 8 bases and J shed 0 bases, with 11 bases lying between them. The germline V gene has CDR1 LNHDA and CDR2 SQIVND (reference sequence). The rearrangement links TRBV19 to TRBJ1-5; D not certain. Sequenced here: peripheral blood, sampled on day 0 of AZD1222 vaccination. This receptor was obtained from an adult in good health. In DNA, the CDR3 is TGTGCCAGTCTTGCGGCAGCTAGCAATCAGCCCCAGCATTTT. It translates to CASLAAASNQPQHF. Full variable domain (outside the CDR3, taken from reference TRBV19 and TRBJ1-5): DGGITQSPKYLFRKEGQNVTLSCEQNLNHDAMYWYRQDPGQGLRLIYYSQIVNDFQKGDIAEGYSVSREKKESFPLTVTSAQKNPTAFYLCASLAAASNQPQHFGDGTRLSIL.